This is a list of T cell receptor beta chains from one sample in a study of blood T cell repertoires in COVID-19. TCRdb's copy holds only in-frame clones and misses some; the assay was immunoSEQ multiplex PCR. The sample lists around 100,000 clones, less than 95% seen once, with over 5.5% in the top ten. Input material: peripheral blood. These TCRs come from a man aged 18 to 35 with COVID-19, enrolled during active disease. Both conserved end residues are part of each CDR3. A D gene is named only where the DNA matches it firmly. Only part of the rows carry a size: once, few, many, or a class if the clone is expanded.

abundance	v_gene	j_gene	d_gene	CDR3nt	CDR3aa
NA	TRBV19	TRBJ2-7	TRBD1	TGTGCCAGTAGGGACAGGGCCACCTACGAGCAGTACTTC	CASRDRATYEQYF
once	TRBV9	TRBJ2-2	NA	TGTGCCAGCAGCCCTAGGACCGGGGGGAACACCGGGGAGCTGTTTTTT	CASSPRTGGNTGELFF
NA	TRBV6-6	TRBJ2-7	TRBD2	TGTGCCAGCACCGGGACTAGCGGGGGGTACGAGCAGTACTTC	CASTGTSGGYEQYF
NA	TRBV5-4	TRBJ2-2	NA	TGTGCCAGCAGCCCAGGGGGGATCCTACGGACCGGGGAGCTGTTTTTT	CASSPGGILRTGELFF
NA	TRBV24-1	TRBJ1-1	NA	TGTGCCACCAGTGGCGCTGGGGCCAACACTGAAGCTTTCTTT	CATSGAGANTEAFF
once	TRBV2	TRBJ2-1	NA	TGTGCCAGCGTGGAGAGCTCCTACAATGAGCAGTTCTTC	CASVESSYNEQFF
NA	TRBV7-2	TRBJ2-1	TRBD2	TGTGCCAGCAGCCCTCAGCCCGGGGTCGCGGGAGTAAGAAATGAGCAGTTCTTC	CASSPQPGVAGVRNEQFF
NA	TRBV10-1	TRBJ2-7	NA	TGCGCCAGCAGCCTAGAATGGAGCTCCGAGCAGTACTTC	CASSLEWSSEQYF
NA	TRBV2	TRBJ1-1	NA	TGTGCCAGCAGCTCTCAGGGGGAAGCTTTCTTT	CASSSQGEAFF
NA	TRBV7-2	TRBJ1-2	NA	TGTGCCAGCAGCTTAGCGAAGGGGAACTATGGCTACACCTTC	CASSLAKGNYGYTF
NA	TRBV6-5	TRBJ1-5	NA	TGTGCCAGCAGCACCGACAGGTATAGCAATCAGCCCCAGCATTTT	CASSTDRYSNQPQHF
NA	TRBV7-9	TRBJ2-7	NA	TGTGCCAGCAGCAGGCAGGATTTCTCCTACGAGCAGTACTTC	CASSRQDFSYEQYF
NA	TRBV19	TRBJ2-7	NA	TGTGCCAGTAGTAAAGGGGAAGTATTCTACGAGCAGTACTTC	CASSKGEVFYEQYF
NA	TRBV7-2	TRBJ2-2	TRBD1	TGTGCCAGCAGCGCGAACAGGGGGCCGGGCGGGGAGCTGTTTTTT	CASSANRGPGGELFF
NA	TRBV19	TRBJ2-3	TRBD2	TGTGCCAGTAGCCGACTAGCGGGAGGGGCAGATACGCAGTATTTT	CASSRLAGGADTQYF
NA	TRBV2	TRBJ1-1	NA	TGTGCCAGCAGTGCGCGGGCTGAAGCTTTCTTT	CASSARAEAFF